These 30 T cell receptor beta chains were all obtained from the same sample, sequenced in a study of blood T cell repertoires in COVID-19. The method was immunoSEQ multiplex PCR; TCRdb's version includes in-frame clones alone and lacks a portion of them. Of roughly 31,000 clones in the sample, nearly 90% were seen once. Sequencing used peripheral blood. These receptors were taken from a man in his sixties with active COVID-19.

This chain links TRBV7-2 with TRBJ2-2, with TRBD1 identical over 9 bases. Germline V gene sequence: CDR1 SGHTA, CDR2 FQGNSA. The CDR3 is 17 residues long. V dropped 5 bases and J dropped 3; count of bases not matched to a gene: 10. The CDR3 protein is CASSKIPGQGHTGELFF. For the CDR3, the DNA is TGTGCCAGCAGCAAAATACCGGGACAGGGTCACACCGGGGAGCTGTTTTTT. Supplemented by reference TRBV7-2 and TRBJ2-2, the full variable domain reads GAGVSQSPSNKVTEKGKDVELRCDPISGHTALYWYRQSLGQGLEFLIYFQGNSAPDKSGLPSDRFSAERTGGSVSTLTIQRTQQEDSAVYLCASSKIPGQGHTGELFFGEGSRLTVL.

V and J are TRBV6-6 and TRBJ1-2; D perhaps matches TRBD1 (6 bases). Trimming took off 6 bases at V and 2 bases at J, with 13 bases between the two ends. Germline CDR1 and CDR2: MNHNY and SVGAGI (reference sequence). The CDR3 contains 14 residues. The chain's CDR3 is CASRLQGTNYGYTF. As DNA, the CDR3 is TGTGCCAGCAGACTACAGGGAACCAACTATGGCTACACCTTC.

The chain is built from TRBV6-5 and TRBJ1-2; D is unresolved. The CDR3 has 15 residues. In germline, CDR1 is MNHEY, CDR2 SVGAGI. The ends were cut back, 0 bases at V and 4 bases at J, with 12 bases in the middle. CDR3 amino acids: CASSYSTGLIYGYTF. For the CDR3, the DNA is TGTGCCAGCAGTTACTCGACGGGGTTGATCTATGGCTACACCTTC.

V and J are TRBV28 and TRBJ1-2; the match to TRBD1 covers 8 bases. Unmatched junction bases numbered 11, after V lost 5 bases and J lost 6 bases. The CDR3 spans 15 residues. In germline, CDR1 is MDHEN, CDR2 SYDVKM. The CDR3 sequence: CASSNRQGPVDGYTF. The CDR3 DNA sequence: TGTGCCAGCAGTAACCGACAGGGGCCGGTGGATGGCTACACCTTC.

The gene calls are TRBV5-6 and TRBJ2-7, with 13 nucleotides matching TRBD2. Trimming cost V 4 bases and J 0 bases; bases outside gene matches: 7. The length of the CDR3 is 17 residues. Germline V CDR1 and CDR2: SGHDT, YYEEEE. CDR3 region: CASSDGLAGVVSYEQYF. The CDR3 DNA reads as TGTGCCAGCAGCGACGGACTAGCGGGGGTAGTCTCCTACGAGCAGTACTTC. The entire variable domain, with the rest obtained from reference TRBV5-6 and TRBJ2-7, is as follows: DAGVTQSPTHLIKTRGQQVTLRCSPKSGHDTVSWYQQALGQGPQFIFQYYEEEERQRGNFPDRFSGHQFPNYSSELNVNALLLGDSALYLCASSDGLAGVVSYEQYFGPGTRLTVT.

This clone was seen a few times. The gene calls are TRBV5-4 and TRBJ1-1; 7 bases fit TRBD1. This CDR3 comprises 14 residues. CDR1 and CDR2 (germline): SGHNT, YYREEE (reference sequence). After removal of 3 bases from V and 4 bases from J, the junction contained 6 bases not matched to a gene. DNA of the CDR3: TGTGCCAGCAGCTCCAGGGGGGTTGGCACTGAAGCTTTCTTT. Translation gives CASSSRGVGTEAFF.

V and J are TRBV18 and TRBJ1-1, with 11 bases that match TRBD1. The V gene end was trimmed by 3 bases and the J gene end by 6 bases; junction bases not matched to a gene: 3. Germline V lookup: CDR1 KGHSH, CDR2 LQKENI. The CDR3 spans 14 residues. The CDR3 protein is CASSPGQGAAEAFF. Here the CDR3 DNA reads TGTGCCAGCTCACCCGGACAGGGGGCCGCTGAAGCTTTCTTT.

The V and J genes are TRBV2 and TRBJ2-7, with D possibly being TRBD1 (6 bases). With 7 bases removed from V and 11 bases from J, the gap between germline ends came to 24 bases. The CDR3 consists of 14 residues. CDR1 and CDR2 (germline): SNHLY, FYNNEI. The chain's CDR3 is CASIAPLYTGSKYF. CDR3 bases: TGTGCCAGCATCGCCCCGCTTTACACAGGGTCAAAGTACTTC.

The rearrangement joins TRBV7-3 to TRBJ2-1; 12 nucleotides line up with TRBD2. V was pared by 5 bases and J by 4 bases, with 6 bases of the junction left unmatched. From germline, CDR1 is SGHTA and CDR2 FQGTGA. The CDR3 runs 16 residues. Written as DNA, the CDR3 is TGTGCCAGCAGCCAAGGACTAGCGGGGCTTTACAATGAGCAGTTCTTC. Amino acids: CASSQGLAGLYNEQFF.

The rearrangement uses TRBV5-1 and TRBJ2-3, with D possibly being TRBD1 (5 bases). Germline V lookup: CDR1 SGHRS, CDR2 YFSETQ. This CDR3 contains 12 residues. Trimming pared 5 bases from V and 11 bases from J, leaving 15 bases between. For the CDR3, the DNA is TGCGCCAGCAGTGAACAAGGGGAAAGGCAGTATTTT. Its protein is CASSEQGERQYF.

V and J are TRBV7-2 and TRBJ1-2; 9 bases match TRBD1. This CDR3 has 18 residues. V shed 0 bases, J shed 4 bases, and the junction held 12 bases outside the gene matches. Germline V CDR1 and CDR2: SGHTA, FQGNSA. CDR3: CASSLAVGTGTFPYGYTF. The CDR3 DNA sequence: TGTGCCAGCAGCTTAGCGGTGGGGACAGGGACATTTCCCTATGGCTACACCTTC.

The CDR3 protein is CASREGGGTGNTIYF. As DNA, the CDR3 is TGTGCCAGCAGAGAAGGGGGAGGGACTGGAAACACCATATATTTT. The chain is built from TRBV7-9 and TRBJ1-3; TRBD1 is a possible D gene (6 bases). The germline V gene encodes CDR1 SEHNR and CDR2 FQNEAQ (reference sequence). CDR3 length: 15 amino acids. Trimming shortened V by 6 bases and J by 2 bases, and 14 bases separated the two germline ends.

This chain connects TRBV7-9 to TRBJ1-1; possible D gene TRBD1, 5 bases. Per the germline V gene, CDR1 is SEHNR and CDR2 is FQNEAQ (reference sequence). V lost 5 bases, J lost 0 bases, and 13 bases lay in between. The CDR3 covers 15 residues. The CDR3 loop reads CASSQQAPLNTEAFF. CDR3 DNA sequence: TGTGCCAGCAGCCAACAGGCGCCCCTGAACACTGAAGCTTTCTTT.

The table lists this clone with a count of one. This chain uses TRBV14 with TRBJ2-7; tentatively, D is TRBD2 (7 bases). The germline gives CDR1 SGHDN, CDR2 FVKESK. The V end lost 1 base, the J end lost 0 bases, and 13 bases lay between the germline ends. The CDR3 has 16 residues. The DNA for the CDR3 is TGTGCCAGCAGCCAAGTAGTGCGGGGGCCCTCCTACGAGCAGTACTTC. Translation gives CASSQVVRGPSYEQYF.

V usage is TRBV5-4 and J usage is TRBJ2-1; 12 bases are a match to TRBD2. V dropped 2 bases and J dropped 6; count of bases not matched to a gene: 3. The CDR3 is made up of 15 amino acids. The germline CDR1 and CDR2 sequences are SGHNT and YYREEE (reference sequence). This CDR3 is CASSFPSGGVNEQFF. The CDR3 nucleotides are TGTGCCAGCAGCTTCCCTAGCGGGGGGGTCAATGAGCAGTTCTTC.

This clone appeared a single time. The chain employs TRBV12-5 and TRBJ2-1; tentative D call: TRBD1 (6 bases). The CDR3 spans 13 residues. Germline V gene sequence: CDR1 LGHNT, CDR2 FRNRAP. Trimming removed 3 bases from V and 8 bases from J, with 11 bases in between. The CDR3 region is CASGLRGFDEQFF. For the CDR3, the DNA is TGTGCTAGTGGTTTAAGGGGGTTCGATGAGCAGTTCTTC.

This rearrangement joins TRBV4-2 to TRBJ2-3; TRBD2 aligns across 9 bases. This CDR3 comprises 17 residues. In germline, CDR1 is LGHNA, CDR2 YNFKEQ. V shed 0 bases, J shed 2 bases, and the junction held 6 bases outside the gene matches. The CDR3 sequence: CASSQDQAGGLTDTQYF. In DNA, the CDR3 is TGTGCCAGCAGCCAAGATCAAGCGGGGGGTCTCACAGATACGCAGTATTTT.

The chain carries TRBV7-2 and TRBJ1-1; 10 bases align to TRBD1. The CDR3 runs 15 residues. Per the germline V gene, CDR1 is SGHTA and CDR2 is FQGNSA. Trimming at V came to 6 bases and at J to 7 bases, leaving 11 bases not matched to a gene. The CDR3 DNA follows: TGTGCCAGCAGTCGATGGGGACAGGGGCTTGATGAAGCTTTCTTT. Residues: CASSRWGQGLDEAFF. The full variable domain, with the rest looked up from reference TRBV7-2 and TRBJ1-1, is GAGVSQSPSNKVTEKGKDVELRCDPISGHTALYWYRQSLGQGLEFLIYFQGNSAPDKSGLPSDRFSAERTGGSVSTLTIQRTQQEDSAVYLCASSRWGQGLDEAFFGQGTRLTVV.

The chain is built from TRBV7-2 and TRBJ2-2, with 10 bases that match TRBD1. The CDR3 has 15 amino acids. The germline V gene has CDR1 SGHTA and CDR2 FQGNSA. V shed 5 bases and J 4 bases; nucleotides not matched to a gene: 4. As DNA, the CDR3 is TGTGCCAGCAGCCCGTGGACAGGGGGCACCGGGGAGCTGTTTTTT. This encodes CASSPWTGGTGELFF.

This chain links TRBV5-6 with TRBJ2-7, with D uncertain. This CDR3 contains 14 residues. The V end lost 4 bases, the J end lost 3 bases, and 14 bases lay between the germline ends. Per germline, CDR1 SGHDT and CDR2 YYEEEE. As DNA, the CDR3 is TGTGCCAGCAGCCCGAATTTTCGGTTCTACGAGCAGTACTTC. Residues: CASSPNFRFYEQYF.

The gene calls are TRBV6-1 and TRBJ2-7, with 8 bases matching TRBD2. This CDR3 spans 14 amino acids. Per the germline V gene, CDR1 is MNHNS and CDR2 is SASEGT. The trim removed 3 bases at V and 3 bases at J, leaving 4 bases unmatched. The CDR3, as DNA: TGTGCCAGCAGTGATACGGGGGGGCTCTACGAGCAGTACTTC. It translates to CASSDTGGLYEQYF.

The V call is TRBV6-1, the J call TRBJ2-7, with 7 bases identical to TRBD1. CDR1 is MNHNS and CDR2 is SASEGT in the germline V gene. Losses at the gene ends were 3 bases for V and 7 bases for J; bases not matched to a gene: 12. The CDR3 has 15 amino acids. The CDR3 loop is CASSDRDSVSREQYF. Here the CDR3 DNA reads TGTGCCAGCAGTGACCGGGACAGCGTATCTAGGGAGCAGTACTTC.

This rearrangement joins TRBV7-2 to TRBJ1-1; 7 bases fit TRBD1. J was trimmed by 4 bases and V by 3 bases; bases with no gene match: 5. The germline V gene has CDR1 SGHTA and CDR2 FQGNSA. The CDR3 extends over 14 amino acids. The CDR3 DNA follows: TGTGCCAGCAGCTTGGAGGGGGCTGGCACTGAAGCTTTCTTT. Translating gives CASSLEGAGTEAFF.

This clone occurred once. The CDR3 DNA follows: TGTGCCAGCAGTTACTCTGGGTGGGAGGGTCAGCCCCAGCATTTT. Protein product: CASSYSGWEGQPQHF. The chain carries TRBV6-5 and TRBJ1-5; D remains ambiguous. Germline loops: CDR1 MNHEY, CDR2 SVGAGI. V lost 0 bases to trimming and J lost 6 bases, with 12 bases between them. The CDR3 has 15 residues.

The V call is TRBV19, the J call TRBJ1-1; D uncertain. CDR3 length: 12 residues. CDR1 is LNHDA and CDR2 is SQIVND in the germline V gene (reference sequence). V was cut by 4 bases and J by 4 bases, with 7 bases left in between. In nucleotides, the CDR3 is TGTGCCAGTAGTAACCGGGGCACTGAAGCTTTCTTT. Translating it yields CASSNRGTEAFF.

The chain uses TRBV4-3 and TRBJ1-6, with D unclear. This CDR3 is built from 16 residues. CDR1 and CDR2 (germline): LGHNA, YSLEER. V was cut by 0 bases and J by 2 bases, with 8 bases left in between. The CDR3 region has the DNA TGCGCCAGCAGCCAAGATTCGGTTGCCTATAATTCACCCCTCCACTTT. Encoded protein: CASSQDSVAYNSPLHF.

This chain connects TRBV19 to TRBJ1-6; D may be TRBD1 (6 bases). The CDR3 is made up of 16 amino acids. Looked up from germline, CDR1 is LNHDA and CDR2 is SQIVND (reference sequence). V lost 9 bases to trimming and J lost 0 bases, with 15 bases between them. The CDR3 DNA follows: TGTGCCAGCTCGCAGGGGTTCGGCTCCTATAATTCACCCCTCCACTTT. It is translated as CASSQGFGSYNSPLHF.

J is TRBJ2-7 and V is TRBV2; D is perhaps TRBD1 (6 bases). The germline CDR1 and CDR2 sequences are SNHLY and FYNNEI. This CDR3 is built from 14 residues. V was cut by 8 bases and J by 6 bases, with 20 bases left in between. The CDR3 sequence: CASVQGAPLGEQYF. In DNA, the CDR3 is TGTGCCAGCGTACAGGGTGCGCCCTTGGGCGAGCAGTACTTC.

The rearrangement joins TRBV5-4 to TRBJ1-2; D is undetermined. The ends were cut back, 4 bases at V and 2 bases at J, with 3 bases in the middle. CDR1 is SGHNT, CDR2 YYREEE, per germline (reference sequence). The CDR3 is made up of 11 amino acids. DNA for the CDR3: TGTGCCAGCAGCCTAAACTATGGCTACACCTTC. This sequence encodes CASSLNYGYTF.

V and J are TRBV6-2 or TRBV6-3 and TRBJ2-7; 9 nucleotides align to TRBD1. The CDR3 is 16 residues long. The V segment lost 0 bases and the J segment 2 bases; nucleotides outside the gene matches: 5. The V gene's germline CDR1 is MNHEY and CDR2 SVGEGT. The CDR3 region has the DNA TGTGCCAGCAGTTACTCGTCCGGGACAGGGACCTACGAGCAGTACTTC. It codes for CASSYSSGTGTYEQYF.